The 21 T cell receptor beta chains reported below all come from one sample, sequenced in a study of cytomegalovirus exposure and HLA in healthy donors. The PCR made use of 60 Vbeta and 13 Jbeta primers. The repertoire was sequenced with immunoSEQ multiplex PCR; TCRdb's copy has only in-frame clones and lacks some. This sample lists 200,000 to 250,000 clones; its ten largest clones have about 1%. Sequences were obtained from PBMCs. The receptors here all came from a woman in her 30s in good health and CMV-seropositive.

V is TRBV5-1 and J is TRBJ1-1; TRBD1 matches at 7 bases. The CDR3 loop spans 12 amino acids. V lost 3 bases, J lost 6 bases, and 2 bases stayed unmatched. Germline V CDR1 and CDR2: SGHRS, YFSETQ. CDR3 protein: CASSYTGAEAFF. In DNA form, the CDR3 reads TGCGCCAGCAGCTATACAGGGGCTGAAGCTTTCTTT.

The chain joins TRBV7-2 to TRBJ1-1; 8 bases are shared with TRBD1. The CDR3 runs to 16 residues. Losses at the gene ends were 0 bases for V and 4 bases for J; bases not matched to a gene: 7. CDR1 is SGHTA, CDR2 FQGNSA, per germline. CDR3 residues: CASSLAGNRGITEAFF. Written as DNA, the CDR3 is TGTGCCAGCAGCTTAGCAGGTAACAGGGGGATCACTGAAGCTTTCTTT. Supplemented by reference TRBV7-2 and TRBJ1-1, the full variable domain reads GAGVSQSPSNKVTEKGKDVELRCDPISGHTALYWYRQSLGQGLEFLIYFQGNSAPDKSGLPSDRFSAERTGGSVSTLTIQRTQQEDSAVYLCASSLAGNRGITEAFFGQGTRLTVV.

This chain links TRBV28 with TRBJ2-5; 13 bases fit TRBD2. After removal of 3 bases from V and 4 bases from J, the junction contained 14 bases not matched to a gene. The CDR3 has 19 residues. The germline V gene has CDR1 MDHEN and CDR2 SYDVKM. The CDR3 DNA reads as TGTGCCAGCAGTTTTATTTTGGGCCGGACTAGCGGGAGCTTAGAGACCCAGTACTTC. Its protein is CASSFILGRTSGSLETQYF. Based on the CDR3 plus reference TRBV28 and TRBJ2-5, the full variable domain is DVKVTQSSRYLVKRTGEKVFLECVQDMDHENMFWYRQDPGLGLRLIYFSYDVKMKEKGDIPEGYSVSREKKERFSLILESASTNQTSMYLCASSFILGRTSGSLETQYFGPGTRLLVL.

V usage is TRBV27 and J usage is TRBJ2-3; D uncertain. Germline loops: CDR1 MNHEY, CDR2 SMNVEV (reference sequence). CDR3 size: 11 residues. V was cut by 8 bases and J by 3 bases, with 6 bases left in between. CDR3 bases: TGTGCCAGCGGCCGAACAGATACGCAGTATTTT. Encoded protein: CASGRTDTQYF.

The V and J genes are TRBV4-1 and TRBJ2-1; TRBD2 agrees at 7 bases. Germline CDR1 is MGHRA and CDR2 is YSYEKL. J gave up 7 bases and V 5 bases, and 2 bases lay outside the gene matches. The CDR3 covers 12 residues. CDR3 DNA: TGCGCCAGCAGCGGGAGGGAGAATGAGCAGTTCTTC. Its protein product is CASSGRENEQFF.

The rearrangement links TRBV25-1 to TRBJ1-1, with 7 bases lining up with TRBD1. Looked up from germline, CDR1 is MGHDK and CDR2 is SYGVNS. The CDR3 totals 14 residues. V dropped 10 bases and J dropped 1; count of bases not matched to a gene: 9. CDR3 amino acids: CATQTGIGNTEAFF. The CDR3 coding sequence is TGTGCCACCCAGACAGGGATCGGGAACACTGAAGCTTTCTTT.

This chain links TRBV19 with TRBJ1-2; 9 bases agree with TRBD1. The CDR3 has 16 amino acids. V gave up 2 bases and J gave up 1 base; unmatched junction bases: 5. The germline V gene encodes CDR1 LNHDA and CDR2 SQIVND (reference sequence). In DNA form, the CDR3 reads TGTGCCAGTAGTATAACCGGGACAGGGATTAACTATGGCTACACCTTC. It specifies CASSITGTGINYGYTF.

CDR3 in DNA: TGTGCCAGCAGCTTAGCGCTTAGACTACCCTCCTACAATGAGCAGTTCTTC. Protein product: CASSLALRLPSYNEQFF. This sequence joins TRBV7-2 and TRBJ2-1, with D tentatively TRBD2 (5 bases). This CDR3 is built from 17 residues. V was clipped by 0 bases and J by 0 bases, with 12 bases between them. Per the germline V gene, CDR1 is SGHTA and CDR2 is FQGNSA.

The rearrangement joins TRBV6-5 to TRBJ1-5, with D maybe TRBD1 (5 bases). This CDR3 contains 15 residues. Trimming left V 4 bases short and J 5 bases short, with 15 bases between. Germline V CDR1 and CDR2: MNHEY, SVGAGI. The CDR3 DNA is TGTGCCAGCAGTTCCCCCCTTTGGGGCTATCAGCCCCAGCATTTT. It yields the protein CASSSPLWGYQPQHF.

This sequence joins TRBV4-1 and TRBJ1-5; TRBD1 is a possible D gene (6 bases). The V gene lost 1 base and the J gene lost 4 bases, with 8 bases spanning the gap. Germline-derived CDR1 and CDR2 are MGHRA and YSYEKL. The CDR3 spans 14 residues. CDR3 loop: CASSQGQENQPQHF. CDR3 in DNA: TGCGCCAGCAGCCAAGGACAGGAAAATCAGCCCCAGCATTTT.

The chain is built from TRBV7-2 and TRBJ2-1; the match to TRBD2 covers 9 bases. Trimming cost V 1 base and J 6 bases; bases outside gene matches: 10. Germline-derived CDR1 and CDR2 are SGHTA and FQGNSA. The CDR3 is made up of 17 amino acids. CDR3 DNA sequence: TGTGCCAGCAGCTTAGGGCGGGCTAGCGGGGAACTCAATGAGCAGTTCTTC. This translates into CASSLGRASGELNEQFF.

The chain joins TRBV30 to TRBJ2-1, with 7 bases matching TRBD2. CDR1 and CDR2 from the germline V gene are GTSNPN and SVGIG (reference sequence). V gave up 4 bases and J gave up 0 bases; unmatched junction bases: 6. The CDR3 spans 15 residues. The CDR3 reads CAWITGGSSYNEQFF. The CDR3 nucleotides are TGTGCCTGGATTACGGGAGGATCCTCCTACAATGAGCAGTTCTTC. The variable domain in full, completed from reference TRBV30 and TRBJ2-1, reads SQTIHQWPATLVQPVGSPLSLECTVEGTSNPNLYWYRQAAGRGLQLLFYSVGIGQISSEVPQNLSASRPQDRQFILSSKKLLLSDSGFYLCAWITGGSSYNEQFFGPGTRLTVL.

The chain recombines TRBV5-1 with TRBJ1-2, with D possibly TRBD1 on 6 matching bases. CDR3 length equals 17 residues. Germline CDR1 is SGHRS and CDR2 is YFSETQ. The V and J ends lost 1 base and 3 bases respectively, with 19 bases between them. As DNA, the CDR3 is TGCGCCAGCAGCTTGTTCCCCCGGGGGGCAGAAGACTATGGCTACACCTTC. Amino acids: CASSLFPRGAEDYGYTF.

The chain employs TRBV19 and TRBJ2-7; TRBD1 aligns across 11 bases. Germline V gene data show CDR1 as LNHDA and CDR2 as SQIVND (reference sequence). After removal of 8 bases from V and 7 bases from J, the junction contained 10 bases not matched to a gene. The CDR3 has 14 residues. CDR3 in DNA: TGTGCCAGTGGACAGGGGGCCGATCTCGGGGAGCAGTACTTC. Translation: CASGQGADLGEQYF.

The chain has TRBV6-5 and TRBJ2-1, with unresolved D. Trimming took 6 bases from V and 3 from J, leaving 9 bases between them. Germline lookup yields CDR1 MNHEY and CDR2 SVGAGI. The CDR3 is 13 amino acids. This CDR3 reads CASRAVNYNEQFF. CDR3 DNA sequence: TGTGCCAGCAGAGCCGTAAACTACAATGAGCAGTTCTTC.

The chain joins TRBV6-4 to TRBJ2-7; TRBD1 might be the D (6 bases). Germline assignment: CDR1 MRHNA and CDR2 SNTAGT. CDR3 length: 15 amino acids. V was cut by 5 bases and J by 2 bases, with 16 bases left in between. CDR3 nucleotides: TGTGCCAGCAGTCCCTCTACGACAGGCCCCTACGAGCAGTACTTC. Its protein is CASSPSTTGPYEQYF.

The chain recombines TRBV19 with TRBJ1-1; TRBD1 matches at 12 bases. CDR1 and CDR2 (germline): LNHDA, SQIVND (reference sequence). Trimming removed 5 bases from V and 4 bases from J; junction bases left unmatched: 5. The length of the CDR3 is 15 residues. CDR3 in DNA: TGTGCCAGTAGTCCCCAGGGACAGGGGGCCACTGAAGCTTTCTTT. Protein product: CASSPQGQGATEAFF.

The rearrangement links TRBV2 to TRBJ2-1; D is ambiguous. Deletions cut 4 bases from V and 6 bases from J, with 10 bases between. From germline, CDR1 is SNHLY and CDR2 FYNNEI. The CDR3 has 13 amino acids. CDR3 in DNA: TGTGCCAGCAGTGTGGCACGTTTCAATGAGCAGTTCTTC. It is translated as CASSVARFNEQFF. The whole variable domain, filled in from reference TRBV2 and TRBJ2-1, reads EPEVTQTPSHQVTQMGQEVILRCVPISNHLYFYWYRQILGQKVEFLVSFYNNEISEKSEIFDDQFSVERPDGSNFTLKIRSTKLEDSAMYFCASSVARFNEQFFGPGTRLTVL.

V usage is TRBV28 and J usage is TRBJ2-7; TRBD2 aligns across 10 bases. The CDR3 has 17 amino acids. The germline gives CDR1 MDHEN, CDR2 SYDVKM. Trimming took 9 bases from V and 5 from J; bases not matched to a gene: 19. Here the CDR3 DNA reads TGTGCCAGTCAGCCCTACCTCACTAGCGGGATATTTGACGAGCAGTACTTC. Translated, it gives CASQPYLTSGIFDEQYF. The whole variable domain, remainder taken from reference TRBV28 and TRBJ2-7, is DVKVTQSSRYLVKRTGEKVFLECVQDMDHENMFWYRQDPGLGLRLIYFSYDVKMKEKGDIPEGYSVSREKKERFSLILESASTNQTSMYLCASQPYLTSGIFDEQYFGPGTRLTVT.

The chain combines TRBV5-1 with TRBJ2-7; tentative D call: TRBD1 (5 bases). This CDR3 comprises 15 residues. CDR1 and CDR2 from the germline V gene are SGHRS and YFSETQ. Trimming left V 1 base short and J 5 bases short, with 16 bases between. Here the CDR3 reads CASSLRLQGNHEQYF. The CDR3 coding sequence is TGCGCCAGCAGCTTGCGGTTGCAGGGCAACCACGAGCAGTACTTC.

This chain joins TRBV5-4 and TRBJ2-5, with TRBD2 matching over 8 bases. The DNA end lines up better with TRBJ2-7; the J call may be wrong. CDR1 SGHNT and CDR2 YYREEE come from the germline V gene (reference sequence). CDR3 length equals 16 residues. CDR3 residues: CASSFGAGGRPYEQYF. CDR3 DNA sequence: TGTGCCAGCAGCTTCGGAGCGGGCGGGAGGCCCTACGAGCAGTACTTC.